A single sample is the source of the 2 T cell receptor beta chains below, sequenced in a study of blood T cell repertoires in COVID-19. The data were produced by immunoSEQ multiplex PCR, yet TCRdb's version contains in-frame clones alone and is incomplete. This sample carries over 40,000 clones, about 89% of them seen once, and the ten largest clones take 25% to 35%. Sequencing was carried out using peripheral blood. Receptors originate from a human donor in a cohort sampled during active COVID-19.

The genes are TRBV7-9 and TRBJ2-2; TRBD2 aligns across 8 bases. The length of the CDR3 is 17 residues. CDR1 and CDR2 from the germline V gene are SEHNR and FQNEAQ (reference sequence). With 5 bases clipped from V and 2 bases from J, the junction kept 10 bases outside the gene matches. The CDR3 nucleotides are TGTGCCAGCAGCCCTCGGGGTAGCGGGGTTAACACCGGGGAGCTGTTTTTT. It encodes CASSPRGSGVNTGELFF.

This sequence joins TRBV28 and TRBJ1-2; TRBD1 is a possible D gene (6 bases). V gave up 5 bases and J gave up 7 bases, with 14 bases separating them. The CDR3 length is 13 residues. Germline V CDR1 and CDR2: MDHEN, SYDVKM. Here the CDR3 reads CASSAGQPPGYTF. CDR3 nucleotides: TGTGCCAGCAGTGCCGGACAGCCACCTGGCTACACCTTC.